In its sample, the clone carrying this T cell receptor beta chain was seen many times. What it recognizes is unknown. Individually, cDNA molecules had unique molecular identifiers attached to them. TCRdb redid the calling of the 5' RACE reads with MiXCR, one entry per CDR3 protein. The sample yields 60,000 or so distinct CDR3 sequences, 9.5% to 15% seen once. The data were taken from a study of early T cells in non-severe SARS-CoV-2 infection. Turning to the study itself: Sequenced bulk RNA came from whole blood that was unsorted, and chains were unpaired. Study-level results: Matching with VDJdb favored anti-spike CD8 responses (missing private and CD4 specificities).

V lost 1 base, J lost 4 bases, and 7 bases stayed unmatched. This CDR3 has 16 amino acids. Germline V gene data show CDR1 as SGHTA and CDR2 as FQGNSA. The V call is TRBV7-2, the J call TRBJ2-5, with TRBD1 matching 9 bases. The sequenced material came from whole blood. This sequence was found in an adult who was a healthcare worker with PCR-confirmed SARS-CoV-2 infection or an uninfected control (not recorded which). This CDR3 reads CASSLGWTGVGETQYF. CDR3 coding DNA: TGTGCCAGCAGCTTAGGTTGGACAGGGGTCGGAGAGACCCAGTACTTC.